This T cell receptor beta chain was recorded in a study of cytomegalovirus exposure and HLA in healthy donors. Study-wide background: There were more than 350 genotyped donors. Of these, roughly 86% fell in the genetic ancestry cluster associated with self-reported Caucasian donors.

General study findings and limits: A reported reduction in N-insertions relative to the approximately 670-donor mean was seen in an Asian-associated ancestry cluster in a later analysis.

The CDR3 contains 16 residues. V trimming: 4 bases; J trimming: 6 bases; junction bases outside the gene matches: 9. The germline V gene encodes CDR1 SGHRS and CDR2 YFSETQ. On this clone: Its cognate antigen is unknown.

13 Jbeta primers and 60 Vbeta primers were used for the PCR. Using immunoSEQ multiplex PCR, the repertoire was profiled, and TCRdb retains in-frame clones only, with some absent. This table has some 85,000 clones, approximately 84% appearing once. This TCR was sampled from a young man in good health and CMV-seronegative. Sequenced: PBMCs. V is TRBV5-1 and J is TRBJ2-3; TRBD2 matches 12 bases. In DNA form, the CDR3 reads TGCGCCAGCAGCCACCCTAGCGGGAGGGCCTCGGATACGCAGTATTTT. Protein: CASSHPSGRASDTQYF.